These 8 T cell receptor beta chains were sequenced from one sample in a study of T cells after yellow fever vaccination. TCRdb redid the calling of the 5' RACE reads with MiXCR, one entry per CDR3 protein. The sample has some 300,000 distinct CDR3 sequences; 7% to 9% are singletons. Specimen: PBMCs, collected about 41 days after the first yellow fever vaccination. The source of these receptors is a man younger than 35 who received the YFV17D yellow fever vaccine.

This clonotype occurred a few times. The genes are TRBV11-1 and TRBJ2-7, with 7 positions matching TRBD2. V was clipped by 4 bases and J by 0 bases; unmatched bases: 6. CDR3 size: 15 residues. Germline V gene sequence: CDR1 SGHAT, CDR2 FQDESV (reference sequence). CDR3 amino acids: CASSSGGLSSYEQYF. The DNA for the CDR3 is TGTGCCAGCAGCTCGGGGGGACTCAGCTCCTACGAGCAGTACTTC.

This clonotype showed up just once. Mismatch with germline at one junction end may stem from a read error. The V and J genes are TRBV7-9 and TRBJ2-1; 14 bases fit TRBD2. Germline assignment: CDR1 SEHNR and CDR2 FQNEAQ (reference sequence). The CDR3 loop spans 17 amino acids. The CDR3 spells CASSLELGLAGANELFF. CDR3 sequence (DNA): TGTGCCAGCAGCTTAGAGCTGGGACTAGCGGGGGCTAATGAGCTGTTCTTC.

There are a few counts of this clonotype. The rearrangement joins TRBV5-1 to TRBJ2-3; D unresolved. CDR3 length: 13 residues. The V end was cut by 1 base, the J end by 6 bases, with 9 bases between. CDR1 and CDR2 from the germline V gene are SGHRS and YFSETQ. CDR3 sequence reads: CASSLWIWDTQYF. CDR3 nucleotide sequence: TGCGCCAGCAGCTTGTGGATATGGGATACGCAGTATTTT. The whole variable domain, filled in from reference TRBV5-1 and TRBJ2-3, reads KAGVTQTPRYLIKTRGQQVTLSCSPISGHRSVSWYQQTPGQGLQFLFEYFSETQRNKGNFPGRFSGRQFSNSRSEMNVSTLELGDSALYLCASSLWIWDTQYFGPGTRLTVL.

This clonotype was observed at least ten times. One junction end disagrees with the germline gene, perhaps due to a read error. The CDR3 sequence is CASSLTVQETQYF. CDR3 in DNA: TGTGCCAGCAGTTTAACTGTTCAAGAGACCCAGTACTTC. The chain is built from TRBV5-1 and TRBJ2-5; D unresolved. The CDR3 runs to 13 residues. Germline CDR1 reads SGHRS; CDR2 reads YFSETQ.

This clonotype was detected a few times. The CDR3 region is CASSPVGFVEAFF. Here the CDR3 DNA reads TGTGCCAGCAGCCCTGTAGGCTTTGTTGAAGCTTTCTTT. The chain carries TRBV12-3 or TRBV12-4 and TRBJ1-1; no clear D gene. The ends were cut back, 6 bases at V and 7 bases at J, with 15 bases in the middle. This CDR3 contains 13 residues.

The table lists this clonotype with a few counts. The chain couples TRBV12-5 to TRBJ2-2; unclear D gene. The germline V gene encodes CDR1 LGHNT and CDR2 FRNRAP. V lost 2 bases and J 6 bases, leaving 10 bases between the germline ends. This CDR3 has 14 residues. The CDR3 DNA reads as TGTGCTAGTGGTTTGAACTGGAAGGCCGGGGAGCTGTTTTTT. Translating gives CASGLNWKAGELFF. The variable domain in full, completed from reference TRBV12-5 and TRBJ2-2, reads DARVTQTPRHKVTEMGQEVTMRCQPILGHNTVFWYRQTMMQGLELLAYFRNRAPLDDSGMPKDRFSAEMPDATLATLKIQPSEPRDSAVYFCASGLNWKAGELFFGEGSRLTVL.

The chain employs TRBV29-1 and TRBJ1-1; no reliable D call. In germline, CDR1 is SQVTM, CDR2 ANQGSEA. Trimming removed 4 bases at V and 4 bases at J, with 10 bases between. The CDR3 has 12 amino acids. The DNA for the CDR3 is TGCAGCGTTGTCCTTCCAGGCACTGAAGCTTTCTTT. Residues: CSVVLPGTEAFF.

There are a few counts of this clonotype. This sequence joins TRBV7-2 and TRBJ2-5; no definite D call. The CDR3 loop spans 12 amino acids. V lost 0 bases and J lost 7, with 6 bases in between. The germline gives CDR1 SGHTA, CDR2 FQGNSA. The CDR3 loop reads CASSLAPGTQYF. The CDR3 DNA reads as TGTGCCAGCAGCTTAGCGCCAGGGACCCAGTACTTC.